This T cell receptor beta chain was recovered during a study of Tregs in tolerant kidney transplant recipients. On this clone itself: Its cognate antigen is unknown.

Study outcomes and limitations: Nucleotide sequences could not be compared across some patients' samples due to primer changes. Biological reproducibility was not directly addressed, but technical replication error appeared minimal. Antigen-driven expansion was suggested because donor-specific Tregs expanded more than all Tregs in tolerant patients.

CD4+CD25+CD127- Tregs, CD4+CD25- non-Tregs, CD4 and CD8 cells were sorted. This CDR3 region has 13 residues. Trimming took 11 bases from V and 3 from J; bases not matched to a gene: 7. The germline CDR1 and CDR2 sequences are LNHDA and SQIVND (reference sequence). Clones were sequenced by immunoSEQ multiplex PCR, and TCRdb holds only the in-frame ones, with some missing. This sample yields about 73,000 clones, of which roughly 98% are seen a single time; 0.55% to 0.6% belongs to the top ten. The sample consisted of CD4+ T cells from blood, taken before the transplant. This sequence was found in a human donor who received a combined kidney and bone marrow transplant. This sequence joins TRBV19 and TRBJ1-3, with 7 positions matching TRBD1. This chain's CDR3 is CASRQGGGNTIYF. DNA for the CDR3: TGTGCCTCCCGACAGGGCGGTGGAAACACCATATATTTT.